What follows are 29 T cell receptor beta chains derived from one specimen sequenced in a study of sequential checkpoint blockade in melanoma (dated by TCRdb to the late 2010s). Library method: the immunoSEQ multiplex PCR assay. TCRdb took over this immuneACCESS table, retaining in-frame rearrangements with V and J assigned. Such tables are incomplete; in checked studies, under half of the missing clones stem from an unresolved V gene, and the remainder is unexplained. Here the sample has around 26,000 clones; roughly 76% occur a single time. The ten largest account for roughly a fifth of the sample. The treatment or condition label on this specimen signifies: randomized to nivolumab then ipilimumab (arm A) or the reverse (arm B). Sequencing was performed on CD8+ T cells sorted from blood (inferred from file names), taken from a patient given nivolumab and ipilimumab in sequence. These receptors were collected from a human donor with melanoma.

The chain is built from TRBV9 and TRBJ2-3, with a possible D match to TRBD2 (6 bases). V lost 0 bases, J lost 4 bases, and 12 bases lay in between. The germline V gene has CDR1 SGDLS and CDR2 YYNGEE. This CDR3 spans 15 amino acids. CDR3 sequence (DNA): TGTGCCAGCAGCGTAGGGGGATGGGGGGCAGATACGCAGTATTTT. Amino acid sequence: CASSVGGWGADTQYF.

The chain couples TRBV4-3 to TRBJ2-6; D is unclear. The CDR3 length is 16 residues. CDR1 and CDR2 (germline): LGHNA, YSLEER. The V end lost 0 bases, the J end lost 2 bases, and 8 bases lay between the germline ends. This chain's CDR3 is CASSQDPTPGANVLTF. The DNA of the CDR3 is TGCGCCAGCAGCCAAGATCCAACACCTGGGGCCAACGTCCTGACTTTC.

This chain links TRBV6-5 with TRBJ2-7; D is perhaps TRBD2 (5 bases). Per germline, CDR1 MNHEY and CDR2 SVGAGI. V was trimmed by 3 bases and J by 2 bases, leaving 8 bases between them. CDR3 length: 13 residues. The CDR3 nucleotides are TGTGCCAGCAGTTATTCGGGAACCTACGAGCAGTACTTC. Protein: CASSYSGTYEQYF.

This chain connects TRBV7-9 to TRBJ1-6; D is unresolved. The CDR3 is 14 residues long. The germline gives CDR1 SEHNR, CDR2 FQNEAQ (reference sequence). V was clipped by 1 base and J by 7 bases, with 8 bases between them. CDR3 in amino acids: CASSLGAVNSPLHF. The DNA of the CDR3 is TGTGCCAGCAGCTTAGGGGCAGTCAATTCACCCCTCCACTTT.

This clone was observed a handful of times. The chain links TRBV11-2 to TRBJ2-7, with D perhaps matching TRBD1 (6 bases). The CDR3 loop spans 15 amino acids. Trimming cost V 5 bases and J 5 bases, with 19 bases left between them. Germline-derived CDR1 and CDR2 are SGHAT and FQNNGV. CDR3 nucleotides: TGTGCCAGCAGCCGGATTAGGGGGAGAGCCCACGAGCAGTACTTC. It codes for CASSRIRGRAHEQYF. Complete variable domain (other parts from reference TRBV11-2 and TRBJ2-7): EAGVAQSPRYKIIEKRQSVAFWCNPISGHATLYWYQQILGQGPKLLIQFQNNGVVDDSQLPKDRFSAERLKGVDSTLKIQPAKLEDSAVYLCASSRIRGRAHEQYFGPGTRLTVT.

The chain is built from TRBV6-5 and TRBJ2-5; a weak D match, TRBD1 (7 bases). The length of the CDR3 is 14 residues. V lost 6 bases and J lost 4, with 15 bases in between. In germline, CDR1 is MNHEY, CDR2 SVGAGI. The CDR3 coding sequence is TGTGCCAGCAGGAAATTCCAGGGGGGAGAGACCCAGTACTTC. It is translated as CASRKFQGGETQYF.

The V gene is TRBV11-2, the J gene TRBJ2-1, with D possibly being TRBD2 (5 bases). Trimming left V 4 bases short and J 6 bases short, with 19 bases between. Germline V gene lookup returns CDR1 SGHAT and CDR2 FQNNGV. CDR3 size: 16 residues. In DNA form, the CDR3 reads TGTGCCAGCAGCTCACCCTTTGGCGGGTTTGGCAATGAGCAGTTCTTC. Amino acid sequence: CASSSPFGGFGNEQFF.

This clone was detected only a few times. This chain uses TRBV28 with TRBJ2-1, with 7 bases fitting TRBD2. V shed 4 bases and J 7 bases; nucleotides not matched to a gene: 22. CDR3 length equals 19 residues. CDR1 MDHEN and CDR2 SYDVKM come from the germline V gene. CDR3 DNA: TGTGCCAGCAGTTCGGCCACGCGAGGGGAGGGATGGGTATGGAATGAGCAGTTCTTC. This sequence encodes CASSSATRGEGWVWNEQFF.

The rearrangement uses TRBV29-1 and TRBJ2-7; D is perhaps TRBD1 (6 bases). V was cut by 6 bases and J by 2 bases, with 8 bases left in between. This CDR3 is built from 11 residues. Germline assignment: CDR1 SQVTM and CDR2 ANQGSEA. The CDR3 nucleotides read TGCAGCGTAAGGACAGCCTACGAGCAGTACTTC. Protein: CSVRTAYEQYF.

The J gene is TRBJ2-5, the V gene TRBV4-1, with TRBD1 matching 7 bases. CDR1 is MGHRA and CDR2 is YSYEKL in the germline V gene. The V gene end was trimmed by 0 bases and the J gene end by 1 base; junction bases not matched to a gene: 2. The CDR3 has 15 residues. The CDR3 DNA is TGCGCCAGCAGCCAAGAACAGGGGCGCCAAGAGACCCAGTACTTC. It yields the protein CASSQEQGRQETQYF.

This clone came up a few times. V and J are TRBV27 and TRBJ1-2; possibly TRBD1 for D (6 bases). The length of the CDR3 is 13 residues. In germline, CDR1 is MNHEY, CDR2 SMNVEV (reference sequence). V lost 6 bases to trimming and J lost 7 bases, with 15 bases between them. The CDR3 is CASSMITGTGYTF. CDR3 nucleotide sequence: TGTGCCAGCAGCATGATAACAGGGACTGGCTACACCTTC.

This clone has just one count. The chain carries TRBV5-1 and TRBJ2-1; 8 bases match TRBD1. The J segment lost 7 bases and the V segment lost 7 bases, leaving 10 bases of the junction unmatched. Germline V gene data show CDR1 as SGHRS and CDR2 as YFSETQ. The CDR3 is made up of 14 amino acids. CDR3 in amino acids: CASGPAGGHNEQFF. Here the CDR3 DNA reads TGCGCCAGCGGTCCCGCAGGGGGCCATAATGAGCAGTTCTTC.

This sequence joins TRBV5-6 and TRBJ2-7, with 8 bases aligning to TRBD2. This CDR3 has 14 residues. From germline, CDR1 is SGHDT and CDR2 YYEEEE. The J segment lost 2 bases and the V segment lost 0 bases, leaving 1 base of the junction unmatched. The CDR3 DNA reads as TGTGCCAGCAGCTTGGCCGGGGGGGCCTACGAGCAGTACTTC. This codes for CASSLAGGAYEQYF.

The count of this clone is one. This sequence joins TRBV23-1 and TRBJ2-5, with TRBD1 matching over 9 bases. TRBV23-1 counts as an open reading frame of uncertain function. Germline trimming cut 6 bases from V and 2 bases from J; bases unmatched to any gene: 7. This CDR3 has 15 residues. CDR3 sequence (DNA): TGCGCCAGCAGGAGGACAGGGGACTCACAAGAGACCCAGTACTTC. Translating gives CASRRTGDSQETQYF.

This clone was counted a single time. The V gene is TRBV9, the J gene TRBJ2-7, with a tentative D call TRBD1 (6 bases). Between the trimmed V and J ends, which lost 6 bases and 6 bases, there was a span of 16 bases. The CDR3 is 13 residues long. The germline gives CDR1 SGDLS, CDR2 YYNGEE. This chain's CDR3 is CASTNYRAGEQYF. The CDR3 DNA reads as TGTGCCAGCACAAACTACAGGGCGGGCGAGCAGTACTTC.

The DNA of the CDR3 is TGTGCCAGCAGTGTAACAGGGGGGTACACTGAAGCTTTCTTT. It codes for CASSVTGGYTEAFF. The chain couples TRBV27 to TRBJ1-1; 8 bases match TRBD1. CDR1 MNHEY and CDR2 SMNVEV come from the germline V gene (reference sequence). The J segment lost 3 bases and the V segment lost 5 bases, leaving 5 bases of the junction unmatched. CDR3 length: 14 amino acids.

The V and J genes are TRBV4-3 and TRBJ2-5; D might be TRBD1 (5 bases). V lost 0 bases and J 7 bases, leaving 15 bases between the germline ends. Germline loops: CDR1 LGHNA, CDR2 YSLEER. The CDR3 extends over 15 amino acids. CDR3: CASSQEGPLPGTQYF. CDR3 sequence (DNA): TGCGCCAGCAGCCAAGAGGGGCCGCTACCAGGGACCCAGTACTTC.

This clone has just one count. This chain links TRBV9 with TRBJ1-2; a possible D gene is TRBD1 (5 bases). V was clipped by 3 bases and J by 2 bases, with 8 bases between them. CDR1 and CDR2 (germline): SGDLS, YYNGEE. The CDR3 totals 13 residues. CDR3 sequence reads: CASSATENYGYTF. The CDR3 region has the DNA TGTGCCAGCAGCGCGACAGAGAACTATGGCTACACCTTC.

This clone appeared a few times. Compared with germline, one end of the junction differs, possibly owing to a read error. The chain recombines TRBV5-1 with TRBJ2-2, with D perhaps TRBD2 (5 bases). Germline V lookup: CDR1 SGHRS, CDR2 YFSETQ. The CDR3 is 14 residues long. The CDR3 DNA sequence: TGTGCCAGCAGCTTGGGCCCCGGGGCCGGGGAGCTGTTTTTT. It encodes CASSLGPGAGELFF.

The gene calls are TRBV27 and TRBJ2-1; 8 bases align to TRBD2. The CDR3 covers 16 residues. Per the germline V gene, CDR1 is MNHEY and CDR2 is SMNVEV (reference sequence). The ends lost 8 bases at V and 8 bases at J; junction bases unmatched: 17. Here the CDR3 DNA reads TGTGCCAGCCGGGGGGGTCGGTCCACCGGAAGGGATGAGCAGTTCTTC. Its protein is CASRGGRSTGRDEQFF.

This clone was observed a single time. The chain employs TRBV7-6 and TRBJ2-3; possibly TRBD2 for D (7 bases). The CDR3 is 17 amino acids. Trimming shortened V by 1 base and J by 2 bases, and 16 bases separated the two germline ends. CDR1 SGHVS and CDR2 FNYEAQ come from the germline V gene. The DNA for the CDR3 is TGTGCCAGCAGCTTAGTGGGGGGGGCCCATACCACAGATACGCAGTATTTT. Translating gives CASSLVGGAHTTDTQYF.

The chain joins TRBV7-9 to TRBJ2-1, with D tentatively TRBD2 (6 bases). The CDR3 contains 14 residues. Deletions cut 3 bases from V and 0 bases from J, with 6 bases between. The germline CDR1 and CDR2 sequences are SEHNR and FQNEAQ (reference sequence). In nucleotides, the CDR3 is TGTGCCAGCAGCTTCGGGGGCTCCTACAATGAGCAGTTCTTC. Translated, it gives CASSFGGSYNEQFF. Full variable domain (missing parts from reference TRBV7-9 and TRBJ2-1): DTGVSQNPRHKITKRGQNVTFRCDPISEHNRLYWYRQTLGQGPEFLTYFQNEAQLEKSRLLSDRFSAERPKGSFSTLEIQRTEQGDSAMYLCASSFGGSYNEQFFGPGTRLTVL.

The chain uses TRBV9 and TRBJ2-5; D perhaps matches TRBD1 (7 bases). Trimming left V 3 bases short and J 4 bases short, with 19 bases between. Germline V lookup: CDR1 SGDLS, CDR2 YYNGEE. This CDR3 region has 16 residues. CDR3 sequence reads: CASSEAPRQGGETQYF. The CDR3 bases are TGTGCCAGCAGCGAAGCCCCCCGACAGGGAGGAGAGACCCAGTACTTC.

The rearrangement links TRBV28 to TRBJ1-4; D gene unclear. Trimming took off 5 bases at V and 0 bases at J, with 13 bases between the two ends. Germline V gene sequence: CDR1 MDHEN, CDR2 SYDVKM. The CDR3 covers 16 residues. This CDR3 reads CASSPRLRATNEKLFF. CDR3 DNA sequence: TGTGCCAGCAGTCCCCGCCTACGGGCAACTAATGAAAAACTGTTTTTT.

This chain uses TRBV19 with TRBJ2-1; a weak D match, TRBD2 (6 bases). The CDR3 length is 16 residues. V dropped 5 bases and J dropped 4 bases, with 18 bases sitting between them. In germline, CDR1 is LNHDA, CDR2 SQIVND (reference sequence). The CDR3 loop reads CASSSPGLETYNEQFF. The CDR3 nucleotides read TGTGCCAGTAGTTCCCCGGGACTCGAAACATACAATGAGCAGTTCTTC.

The rearrangement uses TRBV4-1 and TRBJ1-2; TRBD1 aligns across 7 bases. With 0 bases clipped from V and 4 bases from J, the junction kept 8 bases outside the gene matches. Germline V CDR1 and CDR2: MGHRA, YSYEKL. The CDR3 is 16 amino acids. The chain's CDR3 is CASSQDWQGGPYGYTF. The DNA of the CDR3 is TGCGCCAGCAGCCAAGATTGGCAGGGGGGACCCTATGGCTACACCTTC.

The chain recombines TRBV6-5 with TRBJ1-1; the D is unclear. Trimming left V 0 bases short and J 0 bases short, with 8 bases between. The CDR3 has 15 amino acids. Germline V gene lookup returns CDR1 MNHEY and CDR2 SVGAGI. The CDR3 nucleotides are TGTGCCAGCAGTTACTCGAAGTCAGTGAACACTGAAGCTTTCTTT. This sequence encodes CASSYSKSVNTEAFF.

This clone has only a few counts. V usage is TRBV19 and J usage is TRBJ1-3, with 7 bases that match TRBD1. Germline values: CDR1 LNHDA, CDR2 SQIVND (reference sequence). The CDR3 extends over 14 amino acids. Trimming removed 3 bases from V and 2 bases from J; junction bases left unmatched: 1. The CDR3 coding sequence is TGTGCCAGTAGTATGGGGACAGCTGGAAACACCATATATTTT. Its protein is CASSMGTAGNTIYF. The full variable domain, completed using reference TRBV19 and TRBJ1-3, is DGGITQSPKYLFRKEGQNVTLSCEQNLNHDAMYWYRQDPGQGLRLIYYSQIVNDFQKGDIAEGYSVSREKKESFPLTVTSAQKNPTAFYLCASSMGTAGNTIYFGEGSWLTVV.

The V and J genes are TRBV11-2 and TRBJ1-4, with 8 bases that match TRBD1. Germline CDR1 is SGHAT and CDR2 is FQNNGV. Germline trimming cut 4 bases from V and 10 bases from J; bases unmatched to any gene: 2. This CDR3 region has 12 residues. Here the CDR3 reads CASSSTGGKLFF. The CDR3 nucleotides are TGTGCCAGCAGCTCAACAGGGGGAAAACTGTTTTTT.